This TCR beta chain was identified during a study of blood T cell repertoires in COVID-19. About the research overall: Acute and convalescent COVID-19 specimens originated in the United States, Italy and Spain. Nucleic acid was either cDNA or gDNA, and it came from T cells, B-cell-depleted T cells, or PBMCs.

Source study methods: The authors estimated nucleated cell counts from reference gene primer amplification. Assay used: immunoSEQ multiplex PCR; TCRdb lists only in-frame clones, some missing. V and J calls and clone size are given by that table; D and trimming were obtained from the DNA. The data show 140,000 to 150,000 clones, roughly 84% seen once. The CDR3 has 15 residues. Germline assignment: CDR1 LGHNA and CDR2 YSLEER. V lost 4 bases to trimming and J lost 2 bases; unmatched junction nucleotides: 7. The sequenced sample was peripheral blood. The rearrangement uses TRBV4-3 and TRBJ2-7; 8 positions match TRBD1. This sequence was found in a human donor in a cohort sampled during active COVID-19. The DNA for the CDR3 is TGCGCCAGCAGCCTTCGACAGGGGACCCCCTACGAGCAGTACTTC. It encodes CASSLRQGTPYEQYF.